Each of the 14 T cell receptor beta chains below was sequenced from the same sample in a study of T cell responses to AZD1222 COVID-19 vaccine. Generated by immunoSEQ multiplex PCR, the TCRdb table keeps only in-frame clones and is missing some. The table includes some 92,000 clones, about nine tenths detected once. Here the sequenced sample was peripheral blood, taken on day 0 of AZD1222 vaccination. The receptors originated from an adult in good health.

The J gene is TRBJ2-6, the V gene TRBV5-4; possibly TRBD2 for D (6 bases). V shed 0 bases and J shed 0 bases, with 19 bases lying between them. Germline CDR1 SGHNT, CDR2 YYREEE (reference sequence). The CDR3 is 20 amino acids. The CDR3 loop is CASSLAPGGSFNSGANVLTF. In nucleotides, the CDR3 is TGTGCCAGCAGCTTGGCCCCTGGGGGGAGCTTCAACTCTGGGGCCAACGTCCTGACTTTC. Drawing the rest from reference TRBV5-4 and TRBJ2-6, the complete variable domain is ETGVTQSPTHLIKTRGQQVTLRCSSQSGHNTVSWYQQALGQGPQFIFQYYREEENGRGNFPPRFSGLQFPNYSSELNVNALELDDSALYLCASSLAPGGSFNSGANVLTFGAGSRLTVL.

J is TRBJ2-1 and V is TRBV5-1; 14 bases agree with TRBD2. CDR1 and CDR2 from the germline V gene are SGHRS and YFSETQ. The trim removed 7 bases at V and 7 bases at J, leaving 7 bases unmatched. The CDR3 runs to 15 residues. CDR3 coding DNA: TGCGCCAGCCAGGGACTAGCGGGAGTATCGAATGAGCAGTTCTTC. Amino acid sequence: CASQGLAGVSNEQFF.

The chain links TRBV6-5 to TRBJ1-6; a weak D match, TRBD1 (5 bases). In germline, CDR1 is MNHEY, CDR2 SVGAGI. The CDR3 is made up of 15 amino acids. The V end lost 0 bases, the J end lost 10 bases, and 13 bases lay between the germline ends. The chain's CDR3 is CASSYSEGIQSPLHF. The CDR3 DNA reads as TGTGCCAGCAGTTACTCGGAGGGGATTCAGTCACCCCTCCACTTT.

The rearrangement links TRBV30 to TRBJ2-6; the D is unclear. Germline CDR1 is GTSNPN and CDR2 is SVGIG (reference sequence). Trimming removed 0 bases at V and 2 bases at J, with 8 bases between. The CDR3 is 15 residues long. For the CDR3, the DNA is TGTGCCTGGAGTGTATGGGGTACTGGGGCCAACGTCCTGACTTTC. It translates to CAWSVWGTGANVLTF.

The rearrangement uses TRBV11-2 and TRBJ2-3; D gene ambiguous. Trimming took off 5 bases at V and 1 base at J, with 10 bases between the two ends. Germline V gene data show CDR1 as SGHAT and CDR2 as FQNNGV. The CDR3 totals 14 residues. This chain's CDR3 is CASSPYGRTDTQYF. CDR3 nucleotides: TGTGCCAGCAGCCCATATGGACGCACAGATACGCAGTATTTT.

CDR3 sequence (DNA): TGTGCCAGCCTACCTGGGGGGAACACCGGGGAGCTGTTTTTT. This gives the protein CASLPGGNTGELFF. The chain recombines TRBV7-9 with TRBJ2-2; D is tentatively TRBD1 or TRBD2 (5 bases each). The CDR3 has 14 amino acids. The V end was cut by 8 bases, the J end by 1 base, with 11 bases between. CDR1 is SEHNR and CDR2 is FQNEAQ in the germline V gene (reference sequence).

The chain carries TRBV2 and TRBJ1-2, with D tentatively TRBD1 (6 bases). This CDR3 contains 14 residues. The germline V and J ends were trimmed by 7 bases and 8 bases, with 20 bases remaining between them. Germline V gene sequence: CDR1 SNHLY, CDR2 FYNNEI. CDR3 nucleotide sequence: TGTGCCAGCATGAGGGAACAGGGACGGTTCGGCTACACCTTC. It translates to CASMREQGRFGYTF.

The V and J genes are TRBV7-9 and TRBJ1-2, with D possibly being TRBD1 (6 bases). The ends were cut back, 3 bases at V and 6 bases at J, with 11 bases in the middle. The germline V gene encodes CDR1 SEHNR and CDR2 FQNEAQ (reference sequence). This CDR3 spans 13 amino acids. CDR3 loop: CASSFMRDNGYTF. In DNA, the CDR3 is TGTGCCAGCAGCTTCATGCGGGACAATGGCTACACCTTC.

V usage is TRBV27 and J usage is TRBJ1-6, with D hard to call. The V gene's germline CDR1 is MNHEY and CDR2 SMNVEV (reference sequence). Trimming cost V 4 bases and J 6 bases, with 16 bases left between them. The CDR3 has 16 amino acids. CDR3 sequence reads: CASSSPLRALNSPLHF. The CDR3 nucleotides are TGTGCCAGCAGTTCCCCCCTCCGGGCTCTTAATTCACCCCTCCACTTT.

The CDR3 loop is CATSSGRRGGSPLHF. Here the CDR3 DNA reads TGTGCCACCAGCAGTGGCAGGAGGGGTGGTTCACCCCTCCACTTT. The chain is built from TRBV15 and TRBJ1-6; tentative D call: TRBD1 (5 bases). Trimming removed 3 bases at V and 9 bases at J, with 15 bases between. This CDR3 is built from 15 residues. Germline V gene lookup returns CDR1 LNHNV and CDR2 YYDKDF (reference sequence). The whole variable domain, filled in from reference TRBV15 and TRBJ1-6, reads DAMVIQNPRYQVTQFGKPVTLSCSQTLNHNVMYWYQQKSSQAPKLLFHYYDKDFNNEADTPDNFQSRRPNTSFCFLDIRSPGLGDTAMYLCATSSGRRGGSPLHFGNGTRLTVT.

This chain links TRBV3-1 (or the pseudogene TRBV3-2) with TRBJ2-2, with 8 nucleotides matching TRBD2. CDR1 LGHDT and CDR2 YNNKEL come from the germline V gene (reference sequence). The CDR3 is 13 residues long. V dropped 4 bases and J dropped 5; count of bases not matched to a gene: 0. This CDR3 is CASSRGGTGELFF. The CDR3 DNA sequence: TGTGCCAGCAGCCGCGGGGGGACCGGGGAGCTGTTTTTT.

The chain's CDR3 is CASSNGPTANYGYTF. The CDR3 bases are TGTGCCAGTAGTAATGGCCCGACAGCAAACTATGGCTACACCTTC. The chain combines TRBV19 with TRBJ1-2, with a tentative D call TRBD1 (5 bases). Germline V gene data show CDR1 as LNHDA and CDR2 as SQIVND (reference sequence). The CDR3 runs 15 residues. With 4 bases removed from V and 2 bases from J, the gap between germline ends came to 14 bases.

The chain is built from TRBV7-3 and TRBJ2-6, with D possibly being TRBD1 (5 bases). The germline CDR1 and CDR2 sequences are SGHTA and FQGTGA. This CDR3 comprises 16 residues. V gave up 6 bases and J gave up 2 bases, with 14 bases separating them. The CDR3, as DNA: TGTGCCAGCAGTCGGTTGATAGGGGCTGGGGCCAACGTCCTGACTTTC. Its translation: CASSRLIGAGANVLTF.

The V and J genes are TRBV20-1 and TRBJ2-5; TRBD2 is a possible D gene (5 bases). V was shortened by 3 bases and J by 7 bases, with 12 bases between the two germline ends. This CDR3 has 12 amino acids. Germline values: CDR1 DFQATT, CDR2 SNEGSKA (reference sequence). The CDR3 DNA follows: TGCAGTGCTAGTGAGGGCGAGGGGACCCAGTACTTC. Amino acids: CSASEGEGTQYF.